This T cell receptor beta chain emerged from a study of regulatory T cells in long-lasting Graves disease. Arm-PCR of CDR3 regions and iRepertoire HTBI primers were the basis on which TCR beta libraries were built. MiXCR was run by TCRdb on the multiplex PCR reads, yielding one entry per CDR3 protein. This sample yields under 450,000 distinct CDR3 sequences, of which approximately 10% are seen a single time; 15% to 20% belongs to the top ten. Time point indicated: newly diagnosed GD, antithyroid drugs for less than 3 months. The TCR library was made from RNA that had been extracted from PBMCs in TRIzol. These records were also assigned to another study, of T cells in Graves' hyperthyroidism and ophthalmopathy.

The starting material was peripheral blood mononuclear cells (PBMCs), obtained at new diagnosis, from a patient treated with antithyroid drugs. The TCR originated in a woman in her late teens or twenties with Graves disease.

The CDR3 sequence: CASSPGMGQNLFRGYTF. CDR3 nucleotide sequence: TGCGCCAGCAGCCCCGGGATGGGACAGAACCTTTTTCGGGGCTACACCTTC. This sequence joins TRBV4-3 and TRBJ1-2; 7 bases line up with TRBD1. Unmatched junction bases numbered 19, after V lost 4 bases and J lost 8 bases. Germline V gene data show CDR1 as LGHNA and CDR2 as YSLEER. This CDR3 spans 17 amino acids.